Shown below are 30 T cell receptor beta chains from a single sample sequenced in a study of blood T cells in healthy people across ages. Alongside a J-beta primer mix, a sample-barcoded 5' primer served in a second PCR lasting 7 to 11 cycles. TCRdb passed the 5' RACE reads through MiXCR, listing each CDR3 protein once. The table lists approximately 2,000,000 distinct CDR3 sequences, 39% of them singletons. The sequenced sample was blood. Receptors originate from a human donor in good health.

This clonotype was observed a few times. The rearrangement links TRBV7-3 to TRBJ2-1, with TRBD2 matching 11 bases. V lost 5 bases and J lost 5; bases outside the gene matches: 5. CDR1 and CDR2 from the germline V gene are SGHTA and FQGTGA. The CDR3 loop spans 15 amino acids. The CDR3 region has the DNA TGTGCCAGCAGCCTCTATAGCGGGGGGGACAATGAGCAGTTCTTC. This translates into CASSLYSGGDNEQFF.

The chain links TRBV28 to TRBJ1-5; TRBD1 aligns across 7 bases. The CDR3 sequence is 13 residues long. Per germline, CDR1 MDHEN and CDR2 SYDVKM. The V and J ends lost 8 bases and 3 bases, in that order; junction bases with no gene match: 4. The CDR3: CASWTGINQPQHF. The CDR3, as DNA: TGTGCCAGCTGGACAGGCATCAATCAGCCCCAGCATTTT.

V usage is TRBV3-1 and J usage is TRBJ1-5; D perhaps matches TRBD1 (5 bases). Between the trimmed V and J ends, which lost 0 bases and 6 bases, there was a span of 15 bases. This CDR3 has 16 amino acids. The germline V gene has CDR1 LGHDT and CDR2 YNNKEL (reference sequence). This CDR3 is CASSQDRDGRGQPQHF. DNA for the CDR3: TGTGCCAGCAGCCAAGATCGGGACGGGCGGGGTCAGCCCCAGCATTTT.

This clonotype was observed a single time. This could be a read error, since a much larger clone is one nucleotide away. The chain uses TRBV29-1 and TRBJ1-2, with 9 bases lining up with TRBD1. The CDR3 sequence is 15 residues long. CDR1 and CDR2 from the germline V gene are SQVTM and ANQGSEA. The CDR3 region has the DNA TGCAGCGTTGAGTCCTTACAGGGGGCTAACTTTGGCTACACCTTC. Translated: CSVESLQGANFGYTF. Full variable domain (remainder filled in from reference TRBV29-1 and TRBJ1-2): SAVISQKPSRDICQRGTSLTIQCQVDSQVTMMFWYRQQPGQSLTLIATANQGSEATYESGFVIDKFPISRPNLTFSTLTVSNMSPEDSSIYLCSVESLQGANFGYTFGSGTRLTVV.

The rearrangement joins TRBV7-6 to TRBJ2-1; TRBD2 might be the D (7 bases). Trimming left V 1 base short and J 0 bases short, with 16 bases between. The germline gives CDR1 SGHVS, CDR2 FNYEAQ. The CDR3 has 18 amino acids. The CDR3 DNA reads as TGTGCCAGCAGCTTAGTCGGAACAGGGAGGGACTCCTACAATGAGCAGTTCTTC. Its translation: CASSLVGTGRDSYNEQFF.

CDR3 DNA sequence: TGTGCCAGTAGTCTCTACGACCACCCACCGGGAGACGAGCAGTACTTC. Encoded protein: CASSLYDHPPGDEQYF. The chain uses TRBV19 and TRBJ2-7; D is possibly TRBD2 (6 bases). CDR3 length equals 16 residues. Germline V gene sequence: CDR1 LNHDA, CDR2 SQIVND (reference sequence). The V gene lost 5 bases and the J gene lost 5 bases, with 22 bases spanning the gap.

Regarding this clonotype: At one end the junction does not follow the germline gene, possibly because of a read error. This chain connects TRBV29-1 to TRBJ1-1, with D unclear. CDR1 and CDR2 (germline): SQVTM, ANQGSEA. This CDR3 has 12 residues. The chain's CDR3 is CGVDSSHTEAFF. The CDR3, as DNA: TGCGGCGTTGATTCGAGCCACACTGAAGCTTTCTTT.

This clonotype was observed a handful of times. The V and J genes are TRBV15 and TRBJ1-2, with D perhaps TRBD1 (5 bases). Trimming cost V 11 bases and J 4 bases, with 11 bases left between them. The length of the CDR3 is 11 residues. Looked up from germline, CDR1 is LNHNV and CDR2 is YYDKDF (reference sequence). For the CDR3, the DNA is TGTGCCTCTCAGGGAACCTATGGCTACACCTTC. It yields the protein CASQGTYGYTF.

This chain connects TRBV20-1 to TRBJ2-3; TRBD2 agrees at 9 bases. V shed 0 bases and J 5 bases; nucleotides not matched to a gene: 6. The CDR3 runs to 15 residues. The germline V gene encodes CDR1 DFQATT and CDR2 SNEGSKA (reference sequence). As DNA, the CDR3 is TGCAGTGCTAGAGAGGGCGGGGGGGCAGGAGATACGCAGTATTTT. Residues: CSAREGGGAGDTQYF.

The chain combines TRBV12-3 or TRBV12-4 with TRBJ2-3; D perhaps matches TRBD1 (7 bases). The V gene lost 5 bases and the J gene lost 1 base, with 16 bases spanning the gap. The length of the CDR3 is 16 residues. This chain's CDR3 is CASSNRGGGGTDTQYF. In DNA, the CDR3 is TGTGCCAGCAGTAACAGGGGAGGAGGCGGCACAGATACGCAGTATTTT.

The chain is built from TRBV6-6 and TRBJ2-5; a weak D match, TRBD2 (6 bases). This CDR3 spans 15 amino acids. V was cut by 3 bases and J by 1 base, with 12 bases left in between. Germline CDR1 and CDR2: MNHNY and SVGAGI (reference sequence). This CDR3 is CASSYPMGGQETQYF. CDR3 nucleotide sequence: TGTGCCAGCAGTTATCCGATGGGGGGCCAAGAGACCCAGTACTTC.

This clonotype was picked up a small number of times. J is TRBJ2-6 and V is TRBV29-1; TRBD1 agrees at 9 bases. The CDR3 consists of 21 residues. V shed 2 bases and J 4 bases; nucleotides not matched to a gene: 21. Germline V gene sequence: CDR1 SQVTM, CDR2 ANQGSEA. The CDR3 DNA reads TGCAGCGTTGAATTAGCCCCGATCCGGGACAGGGACTACGTGGGGGCCAACGTCCTGACTTTC. Protein sequence: CSVELAPIRDRDYVGANVLTF.

The chain links TRBV29-1 to TRBJ2-5; perhaps TRBD1 as D (7 bases). TRBJ2-7 explains the end of the DNA better; the J call may be wrong. This CDR3 contains 14 residues. Germline CDR1 SQVTM, CDR2 ANQGSEA. The CDR3 region has the DNA TGCAGCGTTAGTCCTCGACAGGGACTCTACGAGCAGTACTTC. Its protein is CSVSPRQGLYEQYF.

CDR3 sequence (DNA): TGCAGTGCTAGATACAGGGATGAGGGCTACACCTTC. Its protein is CSARYRDEGYTF. The gene calls are TRBV20-1 and TRBJ1-2, with D perhaps matching TRBD1 (6 bases). CDR1 and CDR2 (germline): DFQATT, SNEGSKA (reference sequence). The CDR3 is 12 amino acids. V was clipped by 2 bases and J by 8 bases, with 12 bases between them.

This clonotype came up once. J is TRBJ1-2 and V is TRBV27; TRBD1 aligns across 7 bases. V shed 3 bases, J shed 4 bases, and the junction held 2 bases outside the gene matches. The CDR3 has 13 amino acids. In germline, CDR1 is MNHEY, CDR2 SMNVEV (reference sequence). CDR3 protein: CASSFWTGYGYTF. The CDR3 DNA follows: TGTGCCAGCAGTTTTTGGACAGGCTATGGCTACACCTTC.

The J gene is TRBJ1-2, the V gene TRBV4-1, with 7 bases identical to TRBD1. Per germline, CDR1 MGHRA and CDR2 YSYEKL. The V gene end was trimmed by 3 bases and the J gene end by 6 bases; junction bases not matched to a gene: 16. The CDR3 sequence is 17 residues long. CDR3 sequence reads: CASSHDPTRDSYDGYTF. The CDR3 nucleotides read TGCGCCAGCAGCCACGACCCGACCCGGGACAGTTACGATGGCTACACCTTC.

The CDR3 DNA reads TGCAGTGCTGGGGGACTAGCCACAGATACGCAGTATTTT. Protein sequence: CSAGGLATDTQYF. The genes are TRBV20-1 and TRBJ2-3, with TRBD2 matching over 9 bases. CDR1 and CDR2 (germline): DFQATT, SNEGSKA (reference sequence). CDR3 length: 13 amino acids. Trimming took 5 bases from V and 2 from J; bases not matched to a gene: 2.

This clonotype was picked up a small number of times. The J gene is TRBJ2-7, the V gene TRBV5-6; 9 bases are a match to TRBD1. Germline CDR1 is SGHDT and CDR2 is YYEEEE. The CDR3 is 14 amino acids. With V trimmed by 1 base and J by 5 bases, 4 bases remained unmatched. The CDR3 protein is CASSLWTGADEQYF. The CDR3 nucleotides read TGTGCCAGCAGCTTGTGGACAGGGGCTGACGAGCAGTACTTC. Full variable domain (outside the CDR3, taken from reference TRBV5-6 and TRBJ2-7): DAGVTQSPTHLIKTRGQQVTLRCSPKSGHDTVSWYQQALGQGPQFIFQYYEEEERQRGNFPDRFSGHQFPNYSSELNVNALLLGDSALYLCASSLWTGADEQYFGPGTRLTVT.

This chain links TRBV7-7 with TRBJ2-5; D gene unclear. CDR3 length: 12 residues. V lost 2 bases, J lost 4 bases, and 5 bases lay in between. Germline loops: CDR1 SSHAT, CDR2 FNYEAQ (reference sequence). CDR3 sequence: CASSLKLETQYF. The CDR3 nucleotides read TGTGCCAGCAGCTTAAAATTAGAGACCCAGTACTTC.

The chain uses TRBV6-5 and TRBJ2-7; D is ambiguous. Deletions cut 1 base from V and 1 base from J, with 8 bases between. CDR3 length: 14 residues. CDR1 and CDR2 (germline): MNHEY, SVGAGI. This CDR3 reads CASSYYLGSYEQYF. In DNA form, the CDR3 reads TGTGCCAGCAGTTACTATCTGGGTTCCTACGAGCAGTACTTC.

About this clonotype: A junction end diverges from the germline sequence, so it may reflect a read error. This chain connects TRBV5-5 to TRBJ2-7, with D tentatively TRBD1 (5 bases). The CDR3 extends over 13 amino acids. Germline CDR1 reads SGHKS; CDR2 reads YYEKEE (reference sequence). The CDR3 sequence: CANSQRQNYEQYF. The CDR3 DNA is TGTGCCAACAGCCAGAGACAGAACTACGAGCAGTACTTC.

This clonotype was seen once. The chain joins TRBV20-1 to TRBJ2-4; TRBD2 is a possible D gene (7 bases). The DNA matches TRBJ2-7 better at its end, which makes the J call doubtful. The CDR3 runs to 14 residues. Germline-derived CDR1 and CDR2 are DFQATT and SNEGSKA (reference sequence). The DNA for the CDR3 is TGCAGTGCTAGTAACAGGGAGGGAATCCACGAGCAGTACTTC. Its protein product is CSASNREGIHEQYF.

This clonotype was seen a few times. The CDR3 nucleotides read TGTGCCAGCAGCACCGGACAGGGGCGCTTCAATGAGCAGTTCTTC. It codes for CASSTGQGRFNEQFF. J is TRBJ2-1 and V is TRBV7-9; 9 bases match TRBD1. Germline V gene data show CDR1 as SEHNR and CDR2 as FQNEAQ (reference sequence). V was pared by 5 bases and J by 6 bases, with 8 bases of the junction left unmatched. The CDR3 is 15 residues long.

The rearrangement links TRBV6-1 to TRBJ2-3; D may be TRBD1 (8 bases). Trimming took 7 bases from V and 6 from J, leaving 29 bases between them. Germline loops: CDR1 MNHNS, CDR2 SASEGT. CDR3 length: 18 amino acids. The CDR3 nucleotides are TGTGCCAGCATGACCGGGACAGGAGGGAGGGCAATGACGGATACGCAGTATTTT. Its protein is CASMTGTGGRAMTDTQYF.

The chain uses TRBV11-2 and TRBJ2-1; TRBD2 matches 8 bases. The germline V gene has CDR1 SGHAT and CDR2 FQNNGV. The CDR3 extends over 17 amino acids. V was clipped by 0 bases and J by 4 bases; unmatched bases: 8. CDR3 in amino acids: CASSLDPRGAPYNEQFF. The CDR3 region has the DNA TGTGCCAGCAGCTTAGACCCGCGGGGGGCACCTTACAATGAGCAGTTCTTC.

This clonotype was observed a few times. The chain carries TRBV12-3 or TRBV12-4 and TRBJ1-2; 7 positions agree with TRBD1. V lost 5 bases to trimming and J lost 7 bases; unmatched junction nucleotides: 10. This CDR3 region has 14 residues. CDR3 residues: CASSRNPGTAGYTF. DNA for the CDR3: TGTGCCAGCAGTCGCAACCCCGGGACAGCTGGCTACACCTTC.

The CDR3 bases are TGTGCCAGCACGGCGGGAGGACAGGGCCAAGAGACCCAGTACTTC. Its translation: CASTAGGQGQETQYF. The V and J genes are TRBV9 and TRBJ2-5; D could derive from TRBD1 or TRBD2 (8 bases each). CDR1 and CDR2 (germline): SGDLS, YYNGEE. Trimming cost V 6 bases and J 1 base, with 16 bases left between them. The CDR3 spans 15 residues. Together with reference TRBV9 and TRBJ2-5, the CDR3 gives the full variable domain: DSGVTQTPKHLITATGQRVTLRCSPRSGDLSVYWYQQSLDQGLQFLIQYYNGEERAKGNILERFSAQQFPDLHSELNLSSLELGDSALYFCASTAGGQGQETQYFGPGTRLLVL.

This clonotype was picked up a small number of times. V and J are TRBV25-1 and TRBJ2-3, with D maybe TRBD2 (5 bases). V was trimmed by 4 bases and J by 13 bases, leaving 15 bases between them. CDR1 and CDR2 from the germline V gene are MGHDK and SYGVNS. This CDR3 is 12 amino acids long. The CDR3 sequence is CASSAAGGPEYF. CDR3 coding DNA: TGTGCCAGCAGTGCCGCAGGAGGTCCGGAGTATTTT.

A note on this clonotype: One junction end disagrees with the germline gene, perhaps due to a read error. The V call is TRBV4-3, the J call TRBJ2-5; 8 bases match TRBD2. The germline V gene has CDR1 LGHNA and CDR2 YSLEER. This CDR3 contains 17 residues. As DNA, the CDR3 is TGCGTCAGCAGCCAGGGAACTTCCCGGGGGGGCCGCAAGACCCAGTACTTC. This encodes CVSSQGTSRGGRKTQYF.

This clonotype was picked up a small number of times. V usage is TRBV29-1 and J usage is TRBJ2-5, with TRBD2 identical over 8 bases. J gave up 5 bases and V 4 bases, and 12 bases lay outside the gene matches. The CDR3 is 15 residues long. Germline assignment: CDR1 SQVTM and CDR2 ANQGSEA. The CDR3 region is CSVASGSAYWETQYF. DNA for the CDR3: TGCAGCGTTGCTAGCGGGTCCGCCTATTGGGAGACCCAGTACTTC. Full variable domain (outside the CDR3, taken from reference TRBV29-1 and TRBJ2-5): SAVISQKPSRDICQRGTSLTIQCQVDSQVTMMFWYRQQPGQSLTLIATANQGSEATYESGFVIDKFPISRPNLTFSTLTVSNMSPEDSSIYLCSVASGSAYWETQYFGPGTRLLVL.